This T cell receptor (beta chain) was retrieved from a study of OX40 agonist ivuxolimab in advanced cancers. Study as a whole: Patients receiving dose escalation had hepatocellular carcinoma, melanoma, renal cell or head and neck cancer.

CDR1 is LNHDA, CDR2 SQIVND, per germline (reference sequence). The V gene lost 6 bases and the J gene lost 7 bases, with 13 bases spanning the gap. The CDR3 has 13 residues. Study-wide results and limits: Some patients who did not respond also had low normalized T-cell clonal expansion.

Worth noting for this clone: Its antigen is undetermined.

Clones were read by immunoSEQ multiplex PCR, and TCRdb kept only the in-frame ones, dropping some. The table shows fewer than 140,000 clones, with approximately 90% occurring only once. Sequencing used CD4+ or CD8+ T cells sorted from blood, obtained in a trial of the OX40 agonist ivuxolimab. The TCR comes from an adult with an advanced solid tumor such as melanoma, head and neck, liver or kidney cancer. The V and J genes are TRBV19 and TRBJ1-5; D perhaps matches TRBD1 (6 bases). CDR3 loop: CASSPGVKQPQHF. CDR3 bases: TGTGCCAGTAGCCCAGGGGTAAAACAGCCCCAGCATTTT.